This paragraph covers one T cell receptor (beta chain) sequence. The target antigen is unknown. In germline, CDR1 is SGHTA, CDR2 FQGNSA. The CDR3 consists of 12 residues. Each CDR3 protein gets one entry in TCRdb, which reprocessed the 5' RACE reads and gives no DNA. This repertoire includes 550,000 to 600,000 distinct CDR3 sequences. The record originates from a study of T cells expressing NK-cell markers. Study as a whole: The authors sequenced eight donors, of whom seven were HCMV-seropositive and one was seronegative. Findings of the study overall: HCMV specificity was not established for the expanded NKG2C+ T cell clones.

The receptor was isolated from a man aged 18-30 years in good health. V is TRBV7-2 and J is TRBJ2-3. Sequencing was done on a sample of blood T cells: a sorted CD56 or NKG2C T cell subset, CD4+ or CD8+ T cells, or bulk PBMC T cells (not recorded which). CDR3 sequence: CASSPRLDTQYF.